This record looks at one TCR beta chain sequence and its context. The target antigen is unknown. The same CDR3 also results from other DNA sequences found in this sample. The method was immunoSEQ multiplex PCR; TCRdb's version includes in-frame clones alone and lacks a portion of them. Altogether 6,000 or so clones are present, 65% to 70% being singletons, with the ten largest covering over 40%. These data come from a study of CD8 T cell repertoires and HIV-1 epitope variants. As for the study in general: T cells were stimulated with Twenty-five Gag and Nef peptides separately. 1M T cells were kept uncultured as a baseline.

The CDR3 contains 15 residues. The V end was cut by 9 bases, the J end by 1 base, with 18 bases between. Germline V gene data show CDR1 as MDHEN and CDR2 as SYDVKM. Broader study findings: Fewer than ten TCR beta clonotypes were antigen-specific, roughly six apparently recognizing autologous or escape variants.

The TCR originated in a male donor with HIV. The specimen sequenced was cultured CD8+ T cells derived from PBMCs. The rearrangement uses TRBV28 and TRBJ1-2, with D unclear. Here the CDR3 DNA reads TGTGCCAGTAGTACTAAATCCGACGGTAACTATGGCTACACCTTC. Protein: CASSTKSDGNYGYTF.